Listed here are 29 T cell receptor beta chains from one sample, sequenced in a study of cytomegalovirus exposure and HLA in healthy donors. The PCR made use of 60 Vbeta and 13 Jbeta primers. Measured with immunoSEQ multiplex PCR; TCRdb has only the in-frame clones, and not every one. This table has some 160,000 clones, about 88% appearing once. Sequenced material: PBMCs. The receptor source for this set is a man under 40 in good health and CMV-seropositive.

The V gene is TRBV7-2, the J gene TRBJ2-5, with D hard to call. The CDR3 sequence is 14 residues long. Trimming removed 5 bases from V and 0 bases from J, with 10 bases in between. Germline V CDR1 and CDR2: SGHTA, FQGNSA. In DNA, the CDR3 is TGTGCCAGCAGCCGTGCCGGTCACCAAGAGACCCAGTACTTC. Translating it yields CASSRAGHQETQYF.

The genes are TRBV2 and TRBJ2-3; D remains unclear. The CDR3 runs to 14 residues. The V end was cut by 0 bases, the J end by 6 bases, with 10 bases between. Germline CDR1 is SNHLY and CDR2 is FYNNEI. The CDR3 region is CASSEARVRDTQYF. For the CDR3, the DNA is TGTGCCAGCAGTGAAGCGCGCGTACGGGATACGCAGTATTTT.

V and J are TRBV10-3 and TRBJ1-5, with a possible D match to TRBD1 (5 bases). Germline V gene lookup returns CDR1 ENHRY and CDR2 SYGVKD. CDR3 length: 16 amino acids. Trimming took off 3 bases at V and 7 bases at J, with 19 bases between the two ends. Here the CDR3 reads CAISELGEAAGQPQHF. The CDR3 DNA sequence: TGTGCCATCAGTGAATTAGGGGAAGCTGCGGGGCAGCCCCAGCATTTT.

The rearrangement joins TRBV5-1 to TRBJ2-3; the D gene is possibly TRBD2 (6 bases). This CDR3 comprises 14 residues. V lost 3 bases, J lost 0 bases, and 8 bases lay in between. Germline values: CDR1 SGHRS, CDR2 YFSETQ. The CDR3 reads CASSYSGSTDTQYF. DNA of the CDR3: TGCGCCAGCAGCTATAGCGGAAGCACAGATACGCAGTATTTT.

The rearrangement links TRBV18 to TRBJ2-7, with D perhaps matching TRBD2 (6 bases). This CDR3 is 12 amino acids long. Trimming pared 6 bases from V and 6 bases from J, leaving 12 bases between. The germline CDR1 and CDR2 sequences are KGHSH and LQKENI. The CDR3 DNA reads TGTGCCAGCTCGCTGGGGGGTGGCGAGCAGTACTTC. Translated: CASSLGGGEQYF.

CDR3 DNA: TGCGCCAGCAGCCAAGAGACCGGGGTTAGATTGAGCAATGAGCAGTTCTTC. This translates into CASSQETGVRLSNEQFF. The chain joins TRBV4-3 to TRBJ2-1, with D perhaps matching TRBD2 (5 bases). V lost 0 bases and J 6 bases, leaving 18 bases between the germline ends. CDR1 and CDR2 (germline): LGHNA, YSLEER. The CDR3 extends over 17 amino acids.

This clone was seen just once. The rearrangement links TRBV7-9 to TRBJ1-4, with a weak D call TRBD1 (5 bases). The CDR3 contains 14 residues. Germline V lookup: CDR1 SEHNR, CDR2 FQNEAQ (reference sequence). The CDR3 region has the DNA TGTGTATTGCAGGGTACCGCGACTAATGAAAAACTGTTTTTT. The encoded protein is CVLQGTATNEKLFF.

This clone has just a few counts. The gene calls are TRBV6-6 and TRBJ1-5; TRBD1 aligns across 7 bases. The ends lost 6 bases at V and 5 bases at J; junction bases unmatched: 10. There are 15 residues in the CDR3. In germline, CDR1 is MNHNY, CDR2 SVGAGI (reference sequence). CDR3 residues: CASRQPGQRHQPQHF. CDR3 nucleotides: TGTGCCAGCAGGCAGCCGGGACAGAGGCATCAGCCCCAGCATTTT.

This chain uses TRBV5-1 with TRBJ1-4, with TRBD1 as a possible D gene (5 bases). Trimming removed 0 bases at V and 5 bases at J, with 14 bases between. This CDR3 has 16 residues. Germline V gene sequence: CDR1 SGHRS, CDR2 YFSETQ. The CDR3 DNA sequence: TGCGCCAGCAGCTTGGGAGGCACGACAGAGAATGAAAAACTGTTTTTT. Its protein product is CASSLGGTTENEKLFF.

The rearrangement uses TRBV5-4 and TRBJ2-1; 11 bases line up with TRBD2. The CDR3 consists of 16 residues. V dropped 4 bases and J dropped 8; count of bases not matched to a gene: 11. Germline V lookup: CDR1 SGHNT, CDR2 YYREEE (reference sequence). CDR3 residues: CASSRRGSGREDEQFF. The CDR3 region has the DNA TGTGCCAGCAGCCGGCGAGGTAGCGGGAGGGAAGATGAGCAGTTCTTC. The whole variable domain, remainder taken from reference TRBV5-4 and TRBJ2-1, is ETGVTQSPTHLIKTRGQQVTLRCSSQSGHNTVSWYQQALGQGPQFIFQYYREEENGRGNFPPRFSGLQFPNYSSELNVNALELDDSALYLCASSRRGSGREDEQFFGPGTRLTVL.

V usage is TRBV19 and J usage is TRBJ2-7, with D possibly matching TRBD1 (5 bases). V gave up 1 base and J gave up 4 bases, with 8 bases separating them. The CDR3 runs 13 residues. The germline gives CDR1 LNHDA, CDR2 SQIVND (reference sequence). CDR3 nucleotides: TGTGCCAGTAGTATAGTCGCAGGGTACGAGCAGTACGTC. It specifies CASSIVAGYEQYV.

The V gene is TRBV4-1, the J gene TRBJ2-7; 10 nucleotides align to TRBD1. The CDR3 sequence is 14 residues long. Trimming at V came to 4 bases and at J to 5 bases, leaving 5 bases not matched to a gene. Looked up from germline, CDR1 is MGHRA and CDR2 is YSYEKL. CDR3 sequence reads: CASSPGQGLHEQYV. The CDR3 nucleotides read TGCGCCAGCAGCCCGGGACAGGGGCTCCACGAGCAGTACGTC.

The chain recombines TRBV5-1 with TRBJ2-2; tentatively, D is TRBD1 (6 bases). Germline V gives CDR1 SGHRS, CDR2 YFSETQ. V gave up 4 bases and J gave up 1 base, with 11 bases separating them. This CDR3 is 15 amino acids long. The DNA for the CDR3 is TGCGCCAGCAGCCCGGGACATGGGAACACCGGGGAGCTGTTTTTT. This codes for CASSPGHGNTGELFF.

This clone has just one count. At one of its ends the junction is not consistent with the germline gene, which may arise from a read error. The V and J genes are TRBV9 and TRBJ2-2; no clear D. Per the germline V gene, CDR1 is SGDLS and CDR2 is YYNGEE. The CDR3 totals 15 residues. Here the CDR3 DNA reads TGTGACAGCAGCGTAGCATACGAGTTCACCGGGGAGCTGTTTTTT. Translating gives CDSSVAYEFTGELFF. The whole variable domain, remainder taken from reference TRBV9 and TRBJ2-2, is DSGVTQTPKHLITATGQRVTLRCSPRSGDLSVYWYQQSLDQGLQFLIQYYNGEERAKGNILERFSAQQFPDLHSELNLSSLELGDSALYFCDSSVAYEFTGELFFGEGSRLTVL.

The rearrangement joins TRBV27 to TRBJ2-7; 7 bases map to TRBD2. The CDR3 is made up of 12 amino acids. J lost 6 bases, V lost 3 bases, and 2 bases had no gene match. Germline V CDR1 and CDR2: MNHEY, SMNVEV (reference sequence). DNA for the CDR3: TGTGCCAGCAGTTTCGGGAGGAGCGAGCAGTACTTC. Translating it yields CASSFGRSEQYF.

The chain couples TRBV7-9 to TRBJ1-1; D unresolved. The germline gives CDR1 SEHNR, CDR2 FQNEAQ (reference sequence). The CDR3 is 12 amino acids. V lost 5 bases and J lost 5, with 9 bases in between. The CDR3 is CASSRWETEAFF. CDR3 bases: TGTGCCAGCAGCCGCTGGGAGACTGAAGCTTTCTTT.

The chain joins TRBV7-3 to TRBJ1-1; maybe TRBD1 (6 bases). The V gene lost 3 bases and the J gene lost 5 bases, with 10 bases spanning the gap. CDR3 length: 13 amino acids. CDR1 is SGHTA, CDR2 FQGTGA, per germline. This chain's CDR3 is CASSLGTYTEAFF. The CDR3 nucleotides are TGTGCCAGCAGCTTGGGGACATATACTGAAGCTTTCTTT.

The V call is TRBV9, the J call TRBJ2-5; no reliable D call. The germline V gene has CDR1 SGDLS and CDR2 YYNGEE. Trimming cost V 0 bases and J 0 bases, with 9 bases left between them. The CDR3 is made up of 15 amino acids. As DNA, the CDR3 is TGTGCCAGCAGCGTAGGGGCCCTGTACCAAGAGACCCAGTACTTC. Translated, it gives CASSVGALYQETQYF.

The chain combines TRBV6-5 with TRBJ2-7, with a weak D call TRBD1 (8 bases). The CDR3 spans 13 residues. The V end was cut by 10 bases, the J end by 4 bases, with 17 bases between. Germline-derived CDR1 and CDR2 are MNHEY and SVGAGI. CDR3 DNA: TGTGCCACCTCGGACAGGGAGGGGTACGAGCAGTACGTC. It codes for CATSDREGYEQYV.

The chain joins TRBV5-4 to TRBJ2-5, with D possibly being TRBD1 (6 bases). Germline V gene sequence: CDR1 SGHNT, CDR2 YYREEE (reference sequence). Trimming took 4 bases from V and 1 from J, leaving 8 bases between them. The CDR3 runs 13 residues. CDR3 amino acids: CASSPGVQETQYF. The CDR3 DNA reads as TGTGCCAGCAGCCCAGGGGTCCAAGAGACCCAGTACTTC.

This clone was detected only once. This chain links TRBV7-9 with TRBJ2-7; possibly TRBD1 for D (5 bases). V shed 4 bases and J shed 0 bases, with 13 bases lying between them. The germline CDR1 and CDR2 sequences are SEHNR and FQNEAQ (reference sequence). The CDR3 is 15 amino acids. The CDR3 loop is CASSSITGPSYEQYF. For the CDR3, the DNA is TGTGCCAGCAGCTCTATTACAGGTCCCTCCTACGAGCAGTACTTC.

The chain carries TRBV27 and TRBJ1-2; the match to TRBD1 covers 7 bases. The J segment lost 7 bases and the V segment lost 4 bases, leaving 9 bases of the junction unmatched. CDR1 is MNHEY and CDR2 is SMNVEV in the germline V gene (reference sequence). The CDR3 has 14 residues. The CDR3 DNA reads as TGTGCCAGCAGTTCCTACAGGGGAGAAGGTGGCTACACCTTC. Translated: CASSSYRGEGGYTF.

As to this clone: Other DNA sequences from this sample encode an identical CDR3 as well. This sequence joins TRBV6-6 and TRBJ1-2; 7 nucleotides line up with TRBD1. Unmatched junction bases numbered 5, after V lost 4 bases and J lost 6 bases. This CDR3 has 13 residues. The V gene's germline CDR1 is MNHNY and CDR2 SVGAGI (reference sequence). The CDR3 reads CASSWTGYDGYTF. DNA for the CDR3: TGTGCCAGCAGTTGGACAGGATATGATGGCTACACCTTC.

The genes are TRBV4-1 and TRBJ1-1, with 9 bases that match TRBD1. V was pared by 4 bases and J by 1 base, with 1 base of the junction left unmatched. In germline, CDR1 is MGHRA, CDR2 YSYEKL. The CDR3 runs 14 residues. For the CDR3, the DNA is TGCGCCAGCAGCCGACAGGGGGGGAACACTGAAGCTTTCTTT. Residues: CASSRQGGNTEAFF.

The V and J genes are TRBV5-6 and TRBJ2-7; 9 bases are shared with TRBD1. The CDR3 is 14 residues long. Trimming took 3 bases from V and 3 from J; bases not matched to a gene: 4. CDR1 is SGHDT, CDR2 YYEEEE, per germline. In DNA, the CDR3 is TGTGCCAGCAGCTCTACAGGGGGCAACTACGAGCAGTACGTC. Translating it yields CASSSTGGNYEQYV.

V is TRBV7-9 and J is TRBJ2-7, with unresolved D. Germline-derived CDR1 and CDR2 are SEHNR and FQNEAQ (reference sequence). This CDR3 contains 11 residues. V was clipped by 3 bases and J by 3 bases, with 3 bases between them. The CDR3: CASSLYYEQYF. The CDR3 coding sequence is TGTGCCAGCAGCTTGTACTACGAGCAGTACTTC.

To note about this clone: An end of the junction differs from the germline gene, which may be a read error. The chain's CDR3 is CASSRASTGTDYF. The CDR3 DNA sequence: TGCGCCAGCAGCCGAGCCTCCACCGGGACAGATTATTTT. The V call is TRBV4-1, the J call TRBJ1-5, with 7 bases identical to TRBD1. The CDR3 extends over 13 amino acids. Germline lookup yields CDR1 MGHRA and CDR2 YSYEKL.

V usage is TRBV10-2 and J usage is TRBJ2-3, with 9 bases fitting TRBD2. In germline, CDR1 is WSHSY, CDR2 SAAADI. This CDR3 is built from 15 residues. The junction had 6 bases not matched to a gene; V was cut back by 7 bases and J by 1 base. The CDR3 reads CASMEVAGGTDTQYF. CDR3 coding DNA: TGCGCCAGCATGGAGGTAGCGGGGGGCACAGATACGCAGTATTTT.

The rearrangement links TRBV9 to TRBJ1-1; D possibly corresponds to TRBD1 (6 bases). Germline V gene lookup returns CDR1 SGDLS and CDR2 YYNGEE. The ends were cut back, 0 bases at V and 2 bases at J, with 11 bases in the middle. The CDR3 consists of 15 residues. The CDR3 region is CASSVAGDINTEAFF. The CDR3, as DNA: TGTGCCAGCAGCGTAGCTGGGGACATCAACACTGAAGCTTTCTTT.